These 3 T cell receptor beta chains were all obtained from the same sample, sequenced in a study of cytomegalovirus exposure and HLA in healthy donors. A multiplex PCR was run with 60 Vbeta primers and 13 Jbeta primers. Some clones are missing from TCRdb's copy, which holds only in-frame ones; the method was immunoSEQ multiplex PCR. The table records around 84,000 clones, approximately 80% of them present only once. Source material: PBMCs. Receptors originate from a human donor in good health.

This chain joins TRBV6-5 and TRBJ2-5; maybe TRBD2 (6 bases). The CDR3 consists of 13 residues. V lost 5 bases and J 6 bases, leaving 13 bases between the germline ends. Germline-derived CDR1 and CDR2 are MNHEY and SVGAGI. DNA for the CDR3: TGTGCCAGCAGTCCATGGGGGAGGAAGACCCAGTACTTC. Amino acids: CASSPWGRKTQYF.

The chain employs TRBV6-1 and TRBJ2-7, with D tentatively TRBD2 (5 bases). The germline V gene encodes CDR1 MNHNS and CDR2 SASEGT. V was cut by 6 bases and J by 0 bases, with 9 bases left in between. This CDR3 has 13 residues. The CDR3 DNA reads as TGTGCCAGCAGAGGACTGTCCTCCTACGAGCAGTACTTC. Amino acid sequence: CASRGLSSYEQYF.

The chain employs TRBV2 and TRBJ2-2; D is possibly TRBD2 (5 bases). CDR1 SNHLY and CDR2 FYNNEI come from the germline V gene. The CDR3 is made up of 14 amino acids. V was cut by 2 bases and J by 7 bases, with 11 bases left in between. CDR3 loop: CASSERLAGGELFF. The CDR3 nucleotides read TGTGCCAGCAGTGAACGGCTAGCTGGCGGGGAGCTGTTTTTT. The full variable domain, with the rest looked up from reference TRBV2 and TRBJ2-2, is EPEVTQTPSHQVTQMGQEVILRCVPISNHLYFYWYRQILGQKVEFLVSFYNNEISEKSEIFDDQFSVERPDGSNFTLKIRSTKLEDSAMYFCASSERLAGGELFFGEGSRLTVL.